This T cell receptor (beta chain) was observed in a study of Graves' ophthalmopathy and Graves' hyperthyroidism. RNA transcripts were the source from which TCR beta CDR3 regions were amplified. Investigators did first-round RT-PCR with HTBI primers, then second-round multiplex PCR. TCRdb re-called the multiplex PCR reads through MiXCR, storing one row per CDR3 protein. The sample has approximately 380,000 distinct CDR3 sequences, roughly 21% seen once. Germline CDR1 and CDR2: MRHNA and SNTAGT. The ends were cut back, 9 bases at V and 6 bases at J, with 20 bases in the middle. CDR3 size: 15 residues. The genes are TRBV6-4 and TRBJ1-4; possibly TRBD1 for D (6 bases). Specimen: peripheral blood. The clonotype originates from a woman under 30 with stable Graves' hyperthyroidism. The CDR3 DNA follows: TGTGCCAGTAGGGCGGACTACAGGGAGGATGAAAAACTGTTTTTT. This sequence encodes CASRADYREDEKLFF.